This T cell receptor (beta chain) was observed in a study of blood T cell repertoires in COVID-19. Study at large: Both acute and convalescent COVID-19 samples were obtained from the United States, Italy and Spain. The analysed material was cDNA or gDNA that came from T cells, B-cell-depleted T cells, or PBMCs.

Germline CDR1 is SGHAT and CDR2 is FQNNGV. CDR3 length: 18 residues. The ends lost 3 bases at V and 3 bases at J; junction bases unmatched: 13. In the original analysis: Using reference gene primer amplification, nucleated cell counts were estimated. The repertoire was sequenced with immunoSEQ multiplex PCR; TCRdb's copy has only in-frame clones and lacks some. That table is the source of V, J and clone size, and D and trimming were worked out from the DNA. Among 130,000 to 150,000 clones, around nine tenths were seen once, and the ten largest hold over 9.5%. Sequencing was done on a sample of peripheral blood. This TCR was sampled from a man aged 50 to 60 with active or convalescent COVID-19. The chain has TRBV11-2 and TRBJ2-7; 11 bases are shared with TRBD2. The CDR3 bases are TGTGCCAGCAGCTTGTCCTCGAAGACTAGCGGGAAGGGCTACGAGCAGTACTTC. This sequence encodes CASSLSSKTSGKGYEQYF.